Listed below are T cell receptor beta chains from one sample, sequenced in a study of cytomegalovirus exposure and HLA in healthy donors. Produced via immunoSEQ multiplex PCR; TCRdb's table is partial and in-frame only. The sample carries 250,000 to 350,000 clones, 70% to 90% recorded once. Sequenced sample: PBMCs. The receptors derive from a young woman in good health and CMV-seronegative. Both conserved end residues are part of each CDR3. The D gene is left open where the match is weak. Clone size, where shown, is once, few, many, or a class for clones that have expanded.

CSVRRGQRATDTQYF	TGCAGCGTCCGAAGAGGCCAGCGGGCCACAGATACGCAGTATTTT	.	.	TRBV29-1	TRBJ2-3
CASSPRQTGTSVVNEQYF	TGTGCCAGCTCACCACGACAGACGGGGACTAGCGTTGTCAACGAGCAGTACTTC	TRBD2	once	TRBV18	TRBJ2-7
CASSPTTSPGTGELFF	TGTGCCAGCTCACCAACAACTAGTCCGGGCACCGGGGAGCTGTTTTTT	.	.	TRBV18	TRBJ2-2
CASSSGQGNEQFF	TGTGCCAGCAGTTCGGGACAGGGGAATGAGCAGTTCTTC	TRBD1	.	TRBV28	TRBJ2-1
CASSWGTSGRSHEQYF	TGTGCCAGCAGCTGGGGGACTAGCGGGAGATCCCACGAGCAGTACTTC	TRBD2	.	TRBV13	TRBJ2-7
CAIRGDRGPETQYF	TGTGCCATCAGGGGGGACAGGGGGCCCGAGACCCAGTACTTC	TRBD1	.	TRBV10-3	TRBJ2-5
CSVTGQGPETQYF	TGCAGCGTCACGGGGCAGGGGCCAGAGACCCAGTACTTC	.	.	TRBV29-1	TRBJ2-5
CASSPSDRGGGYTF	TGTGCCAGCAGTCCCTCGGACAGGGGTGGTGGCTACACCTTC	TRBD1	.	TRBV28	TRBJ1-2
CASSRDRDLIGF	TGTGCCAGCAGTCGGGACAGGGATTTAATAGGCTTC	TRBD1	.	TRBV2	TRBJ1-2
CASSLEGQNTEAFF	TGCGCCAGCAGCTTGGAGGGACAGAACACTGAAGCTTTCTTT	.	.	TRBV5-1	TRBJ1-1
CASSRDRLSYEQYF	TGTGCCAGCAGCAGAGACAGGTTATCCTACGAGCAGTACTTC	.	.	TRBV5-8	TRBJ2-7
CASTTRGGETQYF	TGCGCCAGCACCACGCGGGGAGGAGAGACCCAGTACTTC	.	.	TRBV10-2	TRBJ2-5
CASSQDPFRAGESYEQYF	TGCGCCAGCAGCCAAGATCCCTTCAGGGCAGGGGAGTCCTATGAGCAGTACTTC	.	.	TRBV4-3	TRBJ2-7
CASSLDIQGGRGYGYTF	TGTGCCAGCAGTTTAGACATACAGGGGGGGAGAGGCTATGGCTACACCTTC	TRBD1	.	TRBV28	TRBJ1-2
CASRGGQGNTIYF	TGTGCCAGCAGGGGGGGACAGGGAAACACCATATATTTT	TRBD1	.	TRBV2	TRBJ1-3
CASSEGVNSGANVLTF	TGTGCCAGCAGTGAAGGAGTTAACTCTGGGGCCAACGTCCTGACTTTC	.	.	TRBV2	TRBJ2-6
CSATRDYGYTF	TGCAGTGCCACCAGGGACTATGGCTACACCTTC	.	.	TRBV20-1	TRBJ1-2
CASSPLGTNYGYTF	TGTGCCAGTAGTCCCCTAGGCACGAACTATGGCTACACCTTT	.	.	TRBV19	TRBJ1-2
CASSLQGVAGGPETQYF	TGCGCCAGCAGCCTACAAGGGGTAGCGGGAGGGCCCGAGACCCAGTACTTC	TRBD2	.	TRBV5-1	TRBJ2-5
CASSLVAGGGYEQYF	TGCGCCAGCAGCTTGGTGGCAGGGGGCGGGTACGAGCAGTACTTC	TRBD1	.	TRBV5-1	TRBJ2-7
CASSTSTGKGSYNEQFF	TGCGCCAGCAGCACTTCGACAGGGAAGGGCTCCTACAATGAGCAGTTCTTC	TRBD1	.	TRBV4-3	TRBJ2-1
CASSQESRLADSYEQYF	TGCGCCAGCAGCCAGGAATCTAGACTAGCGGACTCCTACGAGCAGTACTTC	TRBD2	.	TRBV4-1	TRBJ2-7
CASSGTDRVSYEQYF	TGTGCCAGCAGTGGAACAGACAGGGTCTCCTACGAGCAGTACTTC	TRBD1	.	TRBV6-1	TRBJ2-7
CASSAGIGLASTDTQYF	TGTGCCAGCAGCGCGGGGATAGGACTGGCAAGCACAGATACGCAGTATTTT	.	.	TRBV9	TRBJ2-3
CASSTAGVTYEQYF	TGTGCCAGCAGTACCGCGGGTGTCACCTACGAGCAGTACTTC	.	.	TRBV28	TRBJ2-7
CASSSGQGYEQYF	TGTGCCAGCAGTTCCGGACAGGGGTACGAGCAGTACTTC	TRBD1	.	TRBV28	TRBJ2-7
CASRGAGGNEQFF	TGTGCCAGCCGCGGGGCGGGAGGCAACGAGCAGTTCTTC	TRBD2	.	TRBV6-6	TRBJ2-1
CASSPGQGAYEQYF	TGTGCCAGCAGCCCCGGACAGGGGGCCTACGAGCAGTACTTC	TRBD1	once	TRBV7-2	TRBJ2-7
CAISRIAESYEQYF	TGTGCCATCAGCCGAATAGCGGAGTCCTACGAGCAGTACTTC	.	.	TRBV10-3	TRBJ2-7
CASSQDGLKQETQYF	TGCGCCAGCAGCCAAGATGGGCTGAAACAAGAGACCCAGTACTTC	.	.	TRBV4-3	TRBJ2-5
CASSVEEGRTDTQYF	TGTGCCAGCAGCGTAGAGGAGGGGCGCACAGATACGCAGTATTTT	.	.	TRBV9	TRBJ2-3
CASSFETSLLLDEQFF	TGTGCCAGCAGCTTCGAGACTAGCCTTCTCCTCGATGAGCAGTTCTTC	TRBD2	once	TRBV7-2	TRBJ2-1
CASSDGEYNEQFF	TGTGCCAGCAGTGACGGGGAGTACAATGAGCAGTTCTTC	.	.	TRBV6-4	TRBJ2-1
CASRPTSSYEQYF	TGTGCCAGCAGGCCGACATCTTCCTACGAGCAGTACTTC	.	.	TRBV6-5	TRBJ2-7
CASRLDLGSNEQFF	TGTGCCAGCAGACTAGACCTGGGGAGCAATGAGCAGTTCTTC	.	.	TRBV7-6	TRBJ2-1
CASSQDRGWTF	TGTGCCAGCAGCCAAGATCGAGGTTGGACCTTC	.	.	TRBV4-2	TRBJ1-2
CASSAGAGGSYEQYF	TGTGCCAGCAGTGCGGGGGCAGGGGGCTCCTACGAGCAGTACTTC	.	.	TRBV2	TRBJ2-7
CASSPSSNQPQHF	TGTGCCAGCAGCCCGTCGTCCAATCAGCCCCAGCATTTT	.	.	TRBV11-2	TRBJ1-5
CASTRDSTADTQYF	TGTGCCAGCACACGGGACTCGACGGCCGATACGCAGTATTTT	.	.	TRBV9	TRBJ2-3
CASSPSYDRETQYF	TGTGCCAGCAGCCCTAGCTATGATCGGGAGACCCAGTACTTC	.	.	TRBV6-5	TRBJ2-5
CASSLIQGANEQFF	TGTGCCAGCAGTTTAATACAGGGGGCTAATGAGCAGTTCTTC	TRBD1	.	TRBV28	TRBJ2-1